These 17 T cell receptor beta chains originate from one sample sequenced in a study of cytomegalovirus exposure and HLA in healthy donors. Measured with immunoSEQ multiplex PCR; TCRdb has only the in-frame clones, and not every one. The profile covers 140,000 or so clones, with 90% to 95% appearing a single time and 0.6% to 0.85% taken by the ten largest. Sequences were obtained from PBMCs. The receptors come from a man aged 18 to 35 in good health and CMV-seronegative.

This clone was counted once. The chain employs TRBV4-1 and TRBJ2-7; 12 bases match TRBD2. The V gene end was trimmed by 2 bases and the J gene end by 5 bases; junction bases not matched to a gene: 4. This CDR3 is built from 15 residues. The V gene's germline CDR1 is MGHRA and CDR2 YSYEKL. The CDR3 DNA reads as TGCGCCAGCAGCCAACGACTAGCGGGAGTGCACGAGCAGTACGTC. It specifies CASSQRLAGVHEQYV.

The chain joins TRBV11-3 to TRBJ2-3; 15 bases line up with TRBD2. The CDR3 is 17 residues long. In germline, CDR1 is SGHNT, CDR2 YENEEA. Unmatched junction bases numbered 8, after V lost 5 bases and J lost 5 bases. DNA for the CDR3: TGTGCCAGCAGCCCCCGGACTAGCGGGAGGGCCATAGATACGCAGTATTTT. It translates to CASSPRTSGRAIDTQYF.

The chain has TRBV6-1 and TRBJ2-1; unclear D gene. V lost 2 bases to trimming and J lost 12 bases, with 20 bases between them. The CDR3 is made up of 15 amino acids. CDR1 and CDR2 from the germline V gene are MNHNS and SASEGT. The CDR3 DNA reads TGTGCCAGCAGTGAAAACTCAGGCCTCCGTGGTGGGCAGTTCTTC. Translation: CASSENSGLRGGQFF.

The genes are TRBV5-1 and TRBJ2-5; no clear D gene. Trimming took 4 bases from V and 2 from J, leaving 9 bases between them. Per germline, CDR1 SGHRS and CDR2 YFSETQ. This CDR3 spans 13 amino acids. CDR3 coding DNA: TGCGCCAGCAGCACACCTTCACAAGAGACCCAGTACTTC. It codes for CASSTPSQETQYF.

Only a few counts were recorded for this clone. The rearrangement links TRBV2 to TRBJ1-2, with 11 bases identical to TRBD1. Per the germline V gene, CDR1 is SNHLY and CDR2 is FYNNEI. This CDR3 comprises 14 residues. The V and J ends lost 7 bases and 3 bases, in that order; junction bases with no gene match: 4. In DNA, the CDR3 is TGTGCCAGCAAACCGGGACAGGGGGACTATGGCTACACCTTC. It is translated as CASKPGQGDYGYTF.

This chain links TRBV7-6 with TRBJ2-3, with a tentative D call TRBD2 (5 bases). Between the trimmed V and J ends, which lost 5 bases and 6 bases, there was a span of 9 bases. CDR3 size: 12 residues. CDR1 is SGHVS and CDR2 is FNYEAQ in the germline V gene. The CDR3 DNA follows: TGTGCCAGCAGCCCCCCGGGGGATACGCAGTATTTT. Translated, it gives CASSPPGDTQYF.

This clone was recorded once. The same CDR3 arises from other DNA sequences in this sample as well. The chain has TRBV5-6 and TRBJ2-5; D ambiguous. Germline lookup yields CDR1 SGHDT and CDR2 YYEEEE. The V end lost 1 base, the J end lost 1 base, and 5 bases lay between the germline ends. CDR3 length: 13 amino acids. CDR3 sequence: CASSLPGQETQYF. For the CDR3, the DNA is TGTGCCAGCAGCTTGCCAGGCCAAGAGACCCAGTACTTC.

The rearrangement links TRBV20-1 to TRBJ1-2, with 9 bases fitting TRBD1. This CDR3 has 11 amino acids. CDR1 is DFQATT and CDR2 is SNEGSKA in the germline V gene (reference sequence). The CDR3 is CRMGQGSRYTF. In nucleotides, the CDR3 is TGCAGGATGGGACAGGGTAGTCGCTACACCTTC.

This sequence joins TRBV2 and TRBJ2-7, with D perhaps TRBD2 (6 bases). The CDR3 runs to 15 residues. Trimming took 1 base from V and 4 from J, leaving 14 bases between them. Germline CDR1 reads SNHLY; CDR2 reads FYNNEI. CDR3 protein: CASSEGRGSMYEQYV. Here the CDR3 DNA reads TGTGCCAGCAGTGAAGGGAGGGGCTCGATGTACGAGCAGTACGTC.

This chain links TRBV23-1 with TRBJ1-2; the D is unclear. TRBV23-1 is annotated as an ORF whose role is uncertain. V dropped 0 bases and J dropped 8 bases, with 19 bases sitting between them. This CDR3 region has 16 residues. CDR3 coding DNA: TGCGCCAGCAGTCAATCAGAACAGTGCGGCGGGGAAGGCTACACCTTC. Amino acid sequence: CASSQSEQCGGEGYTF.

The gene calls are TRBV9 and TRBJ1-2, with 9 bases lining up with TRBD1. The CDR3 runs to 14 residues. The germline V gene encodes CDR1 SGDLS and CDR2 YYNGEE. With 3 bases clipped from V and 5 bases from J, the junction kept 5 bases outside the gene matches. CDR3 residues: CASSAPGTGYGYTF. For the CDR3, the DNA is TGTGCCAGCAGCGCCCCCGGGACAGGGTATGGCTACACCTTC.

J is TRBJ1-1 and V is TRBV5-6, with TRBD1 matching 10 bases. Germline V gene lookup returns CDR1 SGHDT and CDR2 YYEEEE. Trimming took 1 base from V and 1 from J; bases not matched to a gene: 7. The CDR3 has 17 residues. CDR3 DNA: TGTGCCAGCAGCTTGTTTGACAGGGGGCCGGCGAACACTGAAGCTTTCTTT. Amino acid sequence: CASSLFDRGPANTEAFF.

The rearrangement links TRBV7-9 to TRBJ2-1, with 8 positions matching TRBD1. Germline CDR1 SEHNR, CDR2 FQNEAQ (reference sequence). CDR3 length: 14 amino acids. V was clipped by 4 bases and J by 5 bases; unmatched bases: 4. CDR3 in DNA: TGTGCCAGCAGCTGGACAGGGCCCGACAATGAGCAGTTCTTC. This sequence encodes CASSWTGPDNEQFF.

This chain uses TRBV7-9 with TRBJ2-3; TRBD2 agrees at 8 bases. V gave up 2 bases and J gave up 7 bases; unmatched junction bases: 11. CDR3 size: 16 residues. CDR1 SEHNR and CDR2 FQNEAQ come from the germline V gene (reference sequence). The CDR3 DNA reads TGTGCCAGCAGCTTACAAACTAGCGGCCTCATGAATACGCAGTATTTT. Residues: CASSLQTSGLMNTQYF.

The chain combines TRBV10-1 with TRBJ2-7; 8 bases are a match to TRBD1. The ends lost 3 bases at V and 3 bases at J; junction bases unmatched: 1. Germline V gene data show CDR1 as WNHNN and CDR2 as SYGVQD (reference sequence). This CDR3 contains 13 residues. CDR3 sequence (DNA): TGCGCCAGCAGTGATGGGACAGGCTACGAGCAGTACTTC. It yields the protein CASSDGTGYEQYF.

V gene TRBV9 combines with J gene TRBJ2-3, with TRBD2 identical over 7 bases. V dropped 1 base and J dropped 1; count of bases not matched to a gene: 3. Germline-derived CDR1 and CDR2 are SGDLS and YYNGEE. This CDR3 comprises 15 residues. The chain's CDR3 is CASSVSGDRTDTQYF. For the CDR3, the DNA is TGTGCCAGCAGCGTAAGCGGGGATCGCACAGATACGCAGTATTTT.

The CDR3 sequence: CASSAGVSAFF. In DNA, the CDR3 is TGTGCCAGCAGCGCGGGGGTGAGTGCTTTCTTT. The chain carries TRBV11-3 and TRBJ1-1; D possibly corresponds to TRBD1 (5 bases). Germline loops: CDR1 SGHNT, CDR2 YENEEA. With 5 bases removed from V and 11 bases from J, the gap between germline ends came to 12 bases. The CDR3 loop spans 11 amino acids. Full variable domain (remainder filled in from reference TRBV11-3 and TRBJ1-1): EAGVVQSPRYKIIEKKQPVAFWCNPISGHNTLYWYLQNLGQGPELLIRYENEEAVDDSQLPKDRFSAERLKGVDSTLKIQPAELGDSAVYLCASSAGVSAFFGQGTRLTVV.